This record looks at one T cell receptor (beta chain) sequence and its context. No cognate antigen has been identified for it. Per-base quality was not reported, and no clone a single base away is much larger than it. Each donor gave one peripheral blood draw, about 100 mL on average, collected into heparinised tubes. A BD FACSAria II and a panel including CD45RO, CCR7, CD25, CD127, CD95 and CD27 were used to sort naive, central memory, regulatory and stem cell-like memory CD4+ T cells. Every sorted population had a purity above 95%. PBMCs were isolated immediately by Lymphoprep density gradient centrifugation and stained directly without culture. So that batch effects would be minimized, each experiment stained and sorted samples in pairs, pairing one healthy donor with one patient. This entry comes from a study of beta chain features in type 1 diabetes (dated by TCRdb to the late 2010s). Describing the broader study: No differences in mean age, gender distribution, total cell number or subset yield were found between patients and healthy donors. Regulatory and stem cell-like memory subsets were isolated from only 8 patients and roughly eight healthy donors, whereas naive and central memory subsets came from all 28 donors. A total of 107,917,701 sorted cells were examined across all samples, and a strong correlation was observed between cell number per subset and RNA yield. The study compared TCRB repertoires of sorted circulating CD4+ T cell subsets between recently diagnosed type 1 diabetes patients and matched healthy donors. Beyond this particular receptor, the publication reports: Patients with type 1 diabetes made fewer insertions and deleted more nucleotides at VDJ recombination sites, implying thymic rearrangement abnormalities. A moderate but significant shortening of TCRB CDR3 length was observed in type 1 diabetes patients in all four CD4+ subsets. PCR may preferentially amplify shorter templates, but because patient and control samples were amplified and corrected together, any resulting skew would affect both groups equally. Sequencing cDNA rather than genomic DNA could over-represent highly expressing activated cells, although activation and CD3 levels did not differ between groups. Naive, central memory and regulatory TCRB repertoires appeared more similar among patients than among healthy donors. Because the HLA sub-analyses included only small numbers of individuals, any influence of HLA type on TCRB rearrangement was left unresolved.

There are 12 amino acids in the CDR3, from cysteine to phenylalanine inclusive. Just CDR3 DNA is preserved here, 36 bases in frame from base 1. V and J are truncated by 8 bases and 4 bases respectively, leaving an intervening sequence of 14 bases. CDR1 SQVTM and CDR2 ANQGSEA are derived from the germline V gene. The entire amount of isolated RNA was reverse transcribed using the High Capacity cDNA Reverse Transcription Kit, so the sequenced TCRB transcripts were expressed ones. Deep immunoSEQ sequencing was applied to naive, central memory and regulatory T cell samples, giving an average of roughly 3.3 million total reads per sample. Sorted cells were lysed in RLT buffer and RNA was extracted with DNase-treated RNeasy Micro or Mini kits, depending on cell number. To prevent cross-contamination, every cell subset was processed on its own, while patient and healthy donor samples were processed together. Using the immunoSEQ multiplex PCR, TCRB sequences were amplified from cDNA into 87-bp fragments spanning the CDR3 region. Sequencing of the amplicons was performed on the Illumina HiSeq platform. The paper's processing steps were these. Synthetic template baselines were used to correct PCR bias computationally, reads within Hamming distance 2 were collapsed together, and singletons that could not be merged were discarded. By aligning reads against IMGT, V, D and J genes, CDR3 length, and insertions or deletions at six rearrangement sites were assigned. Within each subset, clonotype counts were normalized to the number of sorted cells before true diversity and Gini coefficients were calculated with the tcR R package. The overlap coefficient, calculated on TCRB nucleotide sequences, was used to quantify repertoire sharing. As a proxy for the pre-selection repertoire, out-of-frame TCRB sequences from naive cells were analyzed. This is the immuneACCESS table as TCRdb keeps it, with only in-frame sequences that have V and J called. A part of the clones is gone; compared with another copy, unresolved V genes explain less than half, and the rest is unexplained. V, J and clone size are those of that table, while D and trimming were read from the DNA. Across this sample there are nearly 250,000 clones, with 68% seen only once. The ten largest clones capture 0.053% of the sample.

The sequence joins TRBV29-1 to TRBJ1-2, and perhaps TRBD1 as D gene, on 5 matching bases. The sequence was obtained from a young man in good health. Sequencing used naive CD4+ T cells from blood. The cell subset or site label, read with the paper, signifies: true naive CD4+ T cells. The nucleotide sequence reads TGCAGCACGTCAGGGAGTCTCTATGGCTACACCTTC. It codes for CSTSGSLYGYTF.